This is a list of T cell receptor beta chains from one sample in a study of blood T cell repertoires in COVID-19. This table comes from immunoSEQ multiplex PCR, and its TCRdb copy is limited to in-frame clones, with some not included. The table lists 250,000 to 300,000 clones, approximately 87% of them singletons. Sample: peripheral blood. All receptors derive from a woman in her 30s with COVID-19, enrolled during active disease. The CDR3 runs from the conserved cysteine through the conserved F or W. Each record gives: J gene, V gene, CDR3 protein.

J: TRBJ2-2; V: TRBV15; CDR3: CATSRLAVITNTGELFF
J: TRBJ2-1; V: TRBV6-5; CDR3: CASRGLNYNEQFF
J: TRBJ2-7; V: TRBV9; CDR3: CASSVGSSYEQYF
J: TRBJ2-7; V: TRBV3-1/TRBV3-2; CDR3: CASSQAGVGYEQYF
J: TRBJ2-7; V: TRBV4-1; CDR3: CASTPLLAAPYEQYF
J: TRBJ1-6; V: TRBV30; CDR3: CAWSFFLGSYNSPLHF
J: TRBJ2-1; V: TRBV6-4; CDR3: CASSDSFIYNEQFF
J: TRBJ2-1; V: TRBV3-1/TRBV3-2; CDR3: CASSYGTYSYNEQFF
J: TRBJ2-1; V: TRBV3-1/TRBV3-2; CDR3: CASSQGGPYNEQFF
J: TRBJ2-3; V: TRBV19; CDR3: CASSIGLAGPYTQYF
J: TRBJ2-1; V: TRBV9; CDR3: CASSLLAGGREQFF
J: TRBJ1-1; V: TRBV7-9; CDR3: CASSQQENTEAFF
J: TRBJ1-2; V: TRBV7-2; CDR3: CASSWGLGTGNRGGYTF
J: TRBJ1-2; V: TRBV24-1; CDR3: CATSAGTGLYGYTF
J: TRBJ1-2; V: TRBV3-1/TRBV3-2; CDR3: CASSWASGDYGYTF
J: TRBJ1-1; V: TRBV2; CDR3: CASGKGQGRAEAFF
J: TRBJ1-2; V: TRBV7-9; CDR3: CASTYSPYGYTF
J: TRBJ1-6; V: TRBV19; CDR3: CASSIYGTGSSSYNSPLHF
J: TRBJ2-1; V: TRBV3-1/TRBV3-2; CDR3: CASSQELESYNEQFF
J: TRBJ1-2; V: TRBV25-1; CDR3: CASIIRKEDGYTF
J: TRBJ1-6; V: TRBV5-4; CDR3: CASSADRGVSPLHF
J: TRBJ2-7; V: TRBV18; CDR3: CASSPPESSGAHEQYF
J: TRBJ2-7; V: TRBV7-8; CDR3: CASSFGGVRLYEQYF
J: TRBJ1-1; V: TRBV19; CDR3: CASRTGRRLSAEAFF
J: TRBJ1-2; V: TRBV23-1; CDR3: CASIQPDRNGYTF
J: TRBJ2-1; V: TRBV5-1; CDR3: CASSPLDRYNEQFF
J: TRBJ2-2; V: TRBV5-6; CDR3: CASSLPSVRGPNTGELFF
J: TRBJ1-3; V: TRBV14; CDR3: CASSSSDRENTIYF
J: TRBJ1-3; V: TRBV3-1/TRBV3-2; CDR3: CASRANLWNTIYF
J: TRBJ2-7; V: TRBV3-1/TRBV3-2; CDR3: CASSPGLGSYEQYF
J: TRBJ2-4; V: TRBV11-2; CDR3: CASSLADRGLLVAKNIQYF
J: TRBJ2-1; V: TRBV3-1/TRBV3-2; CDR3: CASSQVGGLAGIEQFF
J: TRBJ1-4; V: TRBV12-3/TRBV12-4; CDR3: CASSLQGEEKLFF